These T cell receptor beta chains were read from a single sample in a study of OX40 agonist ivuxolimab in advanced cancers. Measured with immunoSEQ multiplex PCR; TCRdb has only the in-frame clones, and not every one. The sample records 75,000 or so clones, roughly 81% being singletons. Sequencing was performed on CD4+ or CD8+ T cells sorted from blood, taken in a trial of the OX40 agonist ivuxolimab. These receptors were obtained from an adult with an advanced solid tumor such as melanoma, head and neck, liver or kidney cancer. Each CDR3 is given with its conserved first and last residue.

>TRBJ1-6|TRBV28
CASSLGRAPPRLHF
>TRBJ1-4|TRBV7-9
CASRTVNSEKLFF
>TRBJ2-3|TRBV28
CASSSYRSSGLDTQYF
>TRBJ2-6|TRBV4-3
CASSPARGAGANVLTF
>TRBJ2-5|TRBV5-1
CASSFVFGETQYF
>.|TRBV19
CASSGGQAPYEQYF
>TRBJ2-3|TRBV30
CAWSRDVPDTQYF
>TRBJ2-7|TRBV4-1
CASSPDRDRAYEQYF
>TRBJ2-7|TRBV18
CASSLGQGAREQYF
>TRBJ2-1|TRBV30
CAWKQPYNEQFF
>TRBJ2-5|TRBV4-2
CASSFGGLQETQYF
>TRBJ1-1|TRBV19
CASSRDRGRTEAFF
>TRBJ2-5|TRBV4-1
CASSSGDVETQYF
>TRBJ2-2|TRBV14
CASSPFYSGTLNTGELFF
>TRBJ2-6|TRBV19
CASSTSSLSGSGANVLTF
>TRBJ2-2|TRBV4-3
CASSQDRGADTGELFF
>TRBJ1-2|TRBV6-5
CASRQFYGYTF
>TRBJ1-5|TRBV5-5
CASSGQGASQPQHF
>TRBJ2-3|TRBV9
CASSVTSSGGNTDTQYF
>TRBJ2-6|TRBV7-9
CASSYGSGANVLTF
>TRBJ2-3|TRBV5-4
CASSGTGEDTQYF
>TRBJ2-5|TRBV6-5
CASRRGGFGETQYF
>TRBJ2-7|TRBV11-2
CASSLDHSLEQYF
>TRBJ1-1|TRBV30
CAWSISRNTEAFF
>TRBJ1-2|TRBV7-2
CASSLDGYGYTF
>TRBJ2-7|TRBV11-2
CASSLGALRVEQYF
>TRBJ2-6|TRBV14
CASSYNTGVGANVLTF
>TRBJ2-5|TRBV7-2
CASTLSGTSGGQETQYF
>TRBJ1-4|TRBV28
CASSLGTGWDEKLFF
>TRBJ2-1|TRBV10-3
CAISELAGGDNEQFF
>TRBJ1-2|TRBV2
CASSDQEGGLSGYTF
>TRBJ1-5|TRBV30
CAWSVNTVNQPQHF
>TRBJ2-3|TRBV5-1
CASSEGQGDTQYF
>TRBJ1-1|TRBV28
CASHASGLFTEAFF
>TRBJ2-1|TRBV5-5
CASSSRDARDEFF
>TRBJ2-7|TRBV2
CASSERGLEQYF
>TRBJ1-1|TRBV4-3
CASCRDRSGFTEAFF
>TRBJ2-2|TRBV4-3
CASSQRTSGRRDTGELFF
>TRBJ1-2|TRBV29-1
CSVDLGGGYGYTF
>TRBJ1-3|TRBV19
CASSSGVSGNTIYF
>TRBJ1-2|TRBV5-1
CASSPIDRVGDGYTF
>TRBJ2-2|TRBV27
CASAWAGGTNTGELFF
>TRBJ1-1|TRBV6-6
CASKVDSTEAFF
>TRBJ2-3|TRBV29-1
CSVEEGGSTDTQYF
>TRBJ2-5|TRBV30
CAWRGTGLAGSIGYF
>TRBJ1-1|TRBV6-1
CASRTRQLNTEAFF
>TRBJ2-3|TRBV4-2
CASSQEGQGTDTQYF
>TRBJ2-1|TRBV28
CASSLLAGQGLNEQFF
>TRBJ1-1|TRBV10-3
CAISVTTSNTEAFF
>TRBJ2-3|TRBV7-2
CASSLRLAGGGDTQYF
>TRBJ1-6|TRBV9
CASSQTFAINSPLHF
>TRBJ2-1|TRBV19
CASSIDGDRGNEQFF
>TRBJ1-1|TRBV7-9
CAGSLGTRNEAFF
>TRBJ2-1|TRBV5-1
CASSLVQDEQFF